These 20 T cell receptor beta chains were sequenced from one sample in a study of beta chain features in type 1 diabetes. Every isolated RNA sample was fully reverse transcribed, so sequencing captured expressed TCRB transcripts. Some clones are missing from TCRdb's copy, which holds only in-frame ones; the method was immunoSEQ multiplex PCR. The sample consists of around 350,000 clones, around 12% of them appearing once. Sequencing input: naive CD4+ T cells from blood. The receptors derive from a man aged 18-30 years in good health.

This chain links TRBV30 with TRBJ1-3; no clear D gene. Germline V lookup: CDR1 GTSNPN, CDR2 SVGIG (reference sequence). The CDR3 runs 14 residues. The germline V and J ends were trimmed by 2 bases and 0 bases, with 8 bases remaining between them. For the CDR3, the DNA is TGTGCCTGGAGTATCAGGTCCTCTGGAAACACCATATATTTT. Amino acids: CAWSIRSSGNTIYF.

This clone has more than one count but fewer than ten. V gene TRBV15 combines with J gene TRBJ2-3, with 11 positions matching TRBD2. This CDR3 comprises 15 residues. The ends lost 0 bases at V and 8 bases at J; junction bases unmatched: 4. Germline CDR1 and CDR2: LNHNV and YYDKDF (reference sequence). In DNA form, the CDR3 reads TGTGCCACCAGCAGAGAGTTACTAGCGGGAGTTACGCAGTATTTT. Translated: CATSRELLAGVTQYF.

This chain uses TRBV30 with TRBJ2-1; the match to TRBD1 covers 9 bases. J lost 8 bases, V lost 0 bases, and 8 bases had no gene match. The CDR3 runs 15 residues. Per the germline V gene, CDR1 is GTSNPN and CDR2 is SVGIG (reference sequence). The CDR3 loop is CAWSVGTGSFDEQFF. CDR3 in DNA: TGTGCCTGGAGTGTCGGGACAGGGTCCTTCGATGAGCAGTTCTTC.

This clone has a count of ten or more. This chain uses TRBV29-1 with TRBJ2-1; TRBD2 aligns across 9 bases. CDR3 length: 13 amino acids. Germline values: CDR1 SQVTM, CDR2 ANQGSEA. Losses at the gene ends were 5 bases for V and 7 bases for J; bases not matched to a gene: 6. The CDR3 nucleotides read TGCAGCGTTTGGGCTAGCGGGGAGAATGAGCAGTTCTTC. Translating gives CSVWASGENEQFF.

The genes are TRBV19 and TRBJ2-1, with D maybe TRBD2 (6 bases). Per the germline V gene, CDR1 is LNHDA and CDR2 is SQIVND (reference sequence). The CDR3 length is 13 residues. Trimming shortened V by 9 bases and J by 0 bases, and 9 bases separated the two germline ends. This chain's CDR3 is CASREYSYNEQFF. The CDR3 bases are TGTGCCAGCCGGGAGTACTCCTACAATGAGCAGTTCTTC.

This clone showed up many times. The chain is built from TRBV29-1 and TRBJ2-7; TRBD1 aligns across 9 bases. The CDR3 is 13 amino acids. With 7 bases clipped from V and 6 bases from J, the junction kept 10 bases outside the gene matches. CDR1 and CDR2 (germline): SQVTM, ANQGSEA. CDR3 sequence: CSASGTGYFEQYF. Here the CDR3 DNA reads TGCAGCGCCTCCGGGACAGGGTATTTCGAGCAGTACTTC.

The chain combines TRBV5-1 with TRBJ2-5; TRBD1 aligns across 7 bases. The germline V gene has CDR1 SGHRS and CDR2 YFSETQ. This CDR3 spans 16 amino acids. V gave up 2 bases and J gave up 5 bases; unmatched junction bases: 12. In nucleotides, the CDR3 is TGCGCCAGCAGCTTAATAGGGGGCAGGAAGGATGAGACCCAGTACTTC. Protein: CASSLIGGRKDETQYF. The variable domain in full, with the rest retrieved from reference TRBV5-1 and TRBJ2-5, is KAGVTQTPRYLIKTRGQQVTLSCSPISGHRSVSWYQQTPGQGLQFLFEYFSETQRNKGNFPGRFSGRQFSNSRSEMNVSTLELGDSALYLCASSLIGGRKDETQYFGPGTRLLVL.

This clone was counted a few times. The chain combines TRBV4-2 with TRBJ2-5; no definite D call. This CDR3 region has 16 residues. Germline V gene sequence: CDR1 LGHNA, CDR2 YNFKEQ. Trimming took off 5 bases at V and 4 bases at J, with 20 bases between the two ends. The CDR3 DNA sequence: TGTGCCAGCAGCAATCCTACCTCCCCCGTTGGAGAGACCCAGTACTTC. It yields the protein CASSNPTSPVGETQYF.

In this sample, this clone turned up a few times. CDR3 residues: CASSWSSGSTDTQYF. The CDR3 DNA is TGTGCCAGCAGTTGGTCTAGCGGGAGCACAGATACGCAGTATTTT. The rearrangement uses TRBV2 and TRBJ2-3; 8 nucleotides align to TRBD2. The CDR3 extends over 15 amino acids. The V segment lost 5 bases and the J segment 0 bases; nucleotides outside the gene matches: 4. CDR1 and CDR2 (germline): SNHLY, FYNNEI.

On this clone itself: One junction end disagrees with the germline gene, perhaps due to a read error. This rearrangement joins TRBV7-2 to TRBJ2-7; D is perhaps TRBD2 (6 bases). The CDR3 contains 12 residues. The germline V gene has CDR1 SGHTA and CDR2 FQGNSA. The CDR3 DNA is TGTGCCAGCAGCCGGTCGGGGGAGACGGCGCACTTC. Protein sequence: CASSRSGETAHF.

The rearrangement links TRBV12-5 to TRBJ2-1; tentative D call: TRBD2 (5 bases). The CDR3 length is 14 residues. CDR1 is LGHNT, CDR2 FRNRAP, per germline. Trimming shortened V by 1 base and J by 8 bases, and 12 bases separated the two germline ends. CDR3: CASGLDGDGDEQFF. CDR3 bases: TGTGCTAGTGGTTTGGACGGGGATGGCGATGAGCAGTTCTTC.

This sequence joins TRBV28 and TRBJ2-7, with a weak D call TRBD1 (6 bases). V lost 5 bases and J lost 3, with 14 bases in between. This CDR3 is built from 14 residues. Germline CDR1 and CDR2: MDHEN and SYDVKM. The CDR3 bases are TGTGCCAGCAGTCCGACAGGAGAGGACTACGAGCAGTACTTC. Translation gives CASSPTGEDYEQYF. The whole variable domain, remainder taken from reference TRBV28 and TRBJ2-7, is DVKVTQSSRYLVKRTGEKVFLECVQDMDHENMFWYRQDPGLGLRLIYFSYDVKMKEKGDIPEGYSVSREKKERFSLILESASTNQTSMYLCASSPTGEDYEQYFGPGTRLTVT.

Only a few counts were recorded for this clone. The chain combines TRBV5-1 with TRBJ2-7; 12 bases fit TRBD2. This CDR3 has 19 residues. The germline V gene has CDR1 SGHRS and CDR2 YFSETQ. V was pared by 1 base and J by 2 bases, with 13 bases of the junction left unmatched. CDR3 coding DNA: TGCGCCAGCAGCTTGTTCGAACGAGTTTCTAGCGGGAGGGCCTACGAGCAGTACTTC. Its translation: CASSLFERVSSGRAYEQYF.

In this sample, this clone turned up a few times. The gene calls are TRBV11-2 and TRBJ1-1, with 8 bases that match TRBD1. This CDR3 contains 15 residues. The J segment lost 0 bases and the V segment lost 5 bases, leaving 5 bases of the junction unmatched. The germline V gene encodes CDR1 SGHAT and CDR2 FQNNGV. CDR3 residues: CASSPRTGLNTEAFF. Here the CDR3 DNA reads TGTGCCAGCAGCCCCCGGACAGGGCTGAACACTGAAGCTTTCTTT.

V and J are TRBV5-1 and TRBJ2-7; 8 bases align to TRBD1. This CDR3 has 15 amino acids. V dropped 4 bases and J dropped 0; count of bases not matched to a gene: 6. Germline CDR1 and CDR2: SGHRS and YFSETQ. The CDR3 reads CASSPRQGTSYEQYF. DNA for the CDR3: TGCGCCAGCAGCCCCCGACAGGGGACCTCCTACGAGCAGTACTTC.

This clone appeared a few times. The junction and the germline gene differ at one end; a read error may be behind it. The V call is TRBV15, the J call TRBJ2-7, with D possibly TRBD2 on 5 matching bases. CDR1 is LNHNV and CDR2 is YYDKDF in the germline V gene (reference sequence). This CDR3 is built from 15 residues. The CDR3 sequence: CATSRDTFRPSNSEF. The CDR3 bases are TGTGCCACCAGCAGAGATACATTCCGACCCTCGAATAGCGAATTC. The whole variable domain, remainder taken from reference TRBV15 and TRBJ2-7, is DAMVIQNPRYQVTQFGKPVTLSCSQTLNHNVMYWYQQKSSQAPKLLFHYYDKDFNNEADTPDNFQSRRPNTSFCFLDIRSPGLGDTAMYLCATSRDTFRPSNSEFGPGTRLTVT.

The genes are TRBV18 and TRBJ1-3; D might be TRBD1 (5 bases). This CDR3 comprises 15 residues. V gave up 2 bases and J gave up 2 bases, with 10 bases separating them. The germline V gene encodes CDR1 KGHSH and CDR2 LQKENI. The CDR3 loop reads CASSPVAGTGNTIYF. In DNA form, the CDR3 reads TGTGCCAGCTCACCAGTGGCAGGGACTGGAAACACCATATATTTT.

The V call is TRBV28, the J call TRBJ2-3; 7 nucleotides agree with TRBD2. The CDR3 is made up of 15 amino acids. The ends lost 7 bases at V and 4 bases at J; junction bases unmatched: 11. CDR1 and CDR2 from the germline V gene are MDHEN and SYDVKM. CDR3 DNA sequence: TGTGCCAGCAAAGGGAGGGAGCAATTTCCAGATACGCAGTATTTT. Encoded protein: CASKGREQFPDTQYF.

The genes are TRBV7-7 and TRBJ2-1, with 8 bases identical to TRBD1. CDR1 is SSHAT, CDR2 FNYEAQ, per germline (reference sequence). V lost 2 bases to trimming and J lost 7 bases; unmatched junction nucleotides: 4. This CDR3 is 14 amino acids long. CDR3 nucleotide sequence: TGTGCCAGCAGCTTAAGGACAGGGTCGAATGAGCAGTTCTTC. Encoded protein: CASSLRTGSNEQFF. The variable domain in full, completed from reference TRBV7-7 and TRBJ2-1, reads GAGVSQSPRYKVTKRGQDVTLRCDPISSHATLYWYQQALGQGPEFLTYFNYEAQPDKSGLPSDRFSAERPEGSISTLTIQRTEQRDSAMYRCASSLRTGSNEQFFGPGTRLTVL.

V usage is TRBV28 and J usage is TRBJ2-1; D might be TRBD1 (6 bases). V lost 10 bases and J 0 bases, leaving 13 bases between the germline ends. The CDR3 totals 14 residues. Germline-derived CDR1 and CDR2 are MDHEN and SYDVKM. CDR3 loop: CATLQGLSYNEQFF. The CDR3, as DNA: TGTGCCACCTTACAGGGCCTCTCCTACAATGAGCAGTTCTTC.